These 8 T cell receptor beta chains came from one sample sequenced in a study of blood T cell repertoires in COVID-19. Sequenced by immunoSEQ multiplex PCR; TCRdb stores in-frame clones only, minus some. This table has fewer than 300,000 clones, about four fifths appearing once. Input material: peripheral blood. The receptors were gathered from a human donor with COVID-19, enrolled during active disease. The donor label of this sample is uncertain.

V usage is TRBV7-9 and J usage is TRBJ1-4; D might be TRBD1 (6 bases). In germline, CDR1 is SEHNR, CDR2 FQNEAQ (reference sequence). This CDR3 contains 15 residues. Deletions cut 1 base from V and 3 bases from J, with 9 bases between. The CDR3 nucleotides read TGTGCCAGCAGCTTAGGGGGGCTGGCTAATGAAAAACTGTTTTTT. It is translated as CASSLGGLANEKLFF.

DNA for the CDR3: TGTGCCAGCAGCTTGGTGGTAGAGAACTATGGCTACACCTTC. Its protein is CASSLVVENYGYTF. This rearrangement joins TRBV7-9 to TRBJ1-2, with D uncertain. From germline, CDR1 is SEHNR and CDR2 FQNEAQ (reference sequence). This CDR3 has 14 amino acids. The V and J ends lost 3 bases and 2 bases respectively, with 10 bases between them.

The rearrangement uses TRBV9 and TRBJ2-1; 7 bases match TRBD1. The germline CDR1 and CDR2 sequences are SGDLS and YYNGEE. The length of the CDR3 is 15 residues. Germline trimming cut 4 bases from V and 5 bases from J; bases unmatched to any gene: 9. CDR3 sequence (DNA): TGTGCCAGCAGCCCACTAGGGACAGTTAACAATGAGCAGTTCTTC. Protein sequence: CASSPLGTVNNEQFF.

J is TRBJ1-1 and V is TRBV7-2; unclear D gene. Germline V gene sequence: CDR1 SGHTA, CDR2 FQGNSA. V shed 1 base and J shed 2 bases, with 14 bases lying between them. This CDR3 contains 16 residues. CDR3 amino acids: CASSLEAVTTNTEAFF. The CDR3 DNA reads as TGTGCCAGCAGCTTAGAGGCAGTAACTACAAACACTGAAGCTTTCTTT.

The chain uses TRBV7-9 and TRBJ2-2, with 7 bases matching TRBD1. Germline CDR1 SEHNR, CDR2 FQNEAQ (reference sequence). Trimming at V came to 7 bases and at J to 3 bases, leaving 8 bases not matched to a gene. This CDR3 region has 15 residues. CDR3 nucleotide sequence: TGTGCCAGCAAAATCCCGGGACAGCACACCGGGGAGCTGTTTTTT. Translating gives CASKIPGQHTGELFF.

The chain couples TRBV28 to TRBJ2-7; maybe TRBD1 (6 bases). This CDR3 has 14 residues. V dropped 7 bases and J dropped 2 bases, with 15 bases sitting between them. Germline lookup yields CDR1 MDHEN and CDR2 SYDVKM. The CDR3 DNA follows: TGTGCCAGCACCAACTTCAGGGGTGCCTACGAGCAGTACTTC. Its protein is CASTNFRGAYEQYF.

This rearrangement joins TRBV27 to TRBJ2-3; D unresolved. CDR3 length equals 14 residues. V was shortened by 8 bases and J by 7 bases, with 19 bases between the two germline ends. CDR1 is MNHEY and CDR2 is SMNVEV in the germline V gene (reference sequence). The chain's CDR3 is CASQDSPPRYTQYF. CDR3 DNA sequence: TGTGCCAGCCAAGATTCCCCACCTCGGTATACGCAGTATTTT.

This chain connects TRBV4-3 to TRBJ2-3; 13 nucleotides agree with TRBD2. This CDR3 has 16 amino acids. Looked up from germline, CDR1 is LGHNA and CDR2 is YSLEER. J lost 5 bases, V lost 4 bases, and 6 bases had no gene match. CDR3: CASSLTSGRAGDTQYF. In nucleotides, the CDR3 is TGCGCCAGCAGCCTCACTAGCGGGAGGGCCGGAGATACGCAGTATTTT.